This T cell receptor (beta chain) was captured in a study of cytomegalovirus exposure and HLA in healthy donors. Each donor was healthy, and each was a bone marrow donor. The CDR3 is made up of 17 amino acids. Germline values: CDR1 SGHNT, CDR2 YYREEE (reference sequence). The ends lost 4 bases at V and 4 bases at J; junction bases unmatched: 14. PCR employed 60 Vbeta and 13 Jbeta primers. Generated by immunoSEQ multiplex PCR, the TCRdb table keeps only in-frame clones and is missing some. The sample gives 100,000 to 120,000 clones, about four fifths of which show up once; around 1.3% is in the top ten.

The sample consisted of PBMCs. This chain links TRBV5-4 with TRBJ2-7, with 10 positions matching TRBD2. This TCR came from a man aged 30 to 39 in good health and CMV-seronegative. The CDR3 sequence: CASSPGSSGRRGYEQYF. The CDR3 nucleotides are TGTGCCAGCAGCCCGGGAAGTAGCGGGAGGCGGGGATACGAGCAGTACTTC. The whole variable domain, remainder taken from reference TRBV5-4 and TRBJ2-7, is ETGVTQSPTHLIKTRGQQVTLRCSSQSGHNTVSWYQQALGQGPQFIFQYYREEENGRGNFPPRFSGLQFPNYSSELNVNALELDDSALYLCASSPGSSGRRGYEQYFGPGTRLTVT.